Listed below are T cell receptor beta chains from one sample, sequenced in a study of blood T cell repertoires in COVID-19. TCRdb's copy holds only in-frame clones and misses some; the assay was immunoSEQ multiplex PCR. Among under 150,000 clones listed, 75% to 90% were seen once. Sequences were obtained from peripheral blood. These TCRs come from a woman between 45 and 65 years old who had recovered from COVID-19. Both conserved end residues are part of each CDR3. The D gene is left open where the match is weak. Clone size, where shown, is once, few, many, or a class for clones that have expanded.

>once|TRBJ2-5|-|TRBV6-5
TGTGCCAGCAGTACCCAGGCGGAGACCCAGTACTTC
CASSTQAETQYF
>-|TRBJ2-2|-|TRBV5-1
TGCGCCAGCAGCGCACAGGGTCTTGGAAACACCGGGGAGCTGTTTTTT
CASSAQGLGNTGELFF
>-|TRBJ2-1|TRBD1|TRBV11-2
TGTGCCAGCAGCTTAGGTGGGACAGAAATATCAGATGAGCAGTTCTTC
CASSLGGTEISDEQFF
>-|TRBJ2-1|TRBD2|TRBV4-3
TGCGCCAGCAGCCAAGGTCGGCGGGAGTTGGATTTTGAGCAGTTCTTC
CASSQGRRELDFEQFF
>-|TRBJ2-5|TRBD2|TRBV29-1
TGCAGCGTTACTCAGCCGGGACTAGCGGTTCAAGAGACCCAGTACTTC
CSVTQPGLAVQETQYF
>-|TRBJ1-1|-|TRBV5-1
TGCGCCAGCAGCCAGGCAGGGGTGAACACTGAAGCTTTCTTT
CASSQAGVNTEAFF
>few|TRBJ2-5|TRBD2|TRBV2
TGTGCCAGCAGTGCTAGCGGGGGGCCGGAGGAGACCCAGTACTTC
CASSASGGPEETQYF
>few|TRBJ2-7|-|TRBV3-1/TRBV3-2
TGTGCCAGCAGCCAAGCGGTGATTTCCTACGAGCAGTACTTC
CASSQAVISYEQYF
>-|TRBJ1-1|TRBD1|TRBV7-9
TGTGCCAGCAGCCGGGACAGGGGCCAGGGAAGCACTGAAGCTTTCTTT
CASSRDRGQGSTEAFF
>-|TRBJ1-5|-|TRBV6-2/TRBV6-3
TGTGCCAGCAGTCTCCACCCTGGCCGGGCAGGGGTCAATCAGCCCCAGCATTTT
CASSLHPGRAGVNQPQHF
>-|TRBJ2-1|-|TRBV20-1
TGCAGTGCTAGAACTACGGGTGAGCAGTTCTTC
CSARTTGEQFF
>-|TRBJ1-5|TRBD1|TRBV6-5
TGTGCCAGCAGCGACAGGGGAACGGGCAATCAGCCCCAGCATTTT
CASSDRGTGNQPQHF
>-|TRBJ2-5|-|TRBV5-1
TGCGCCAGCAGCTTGGAAGGTTTAGTACCAAGCGGAGAGACCCAGTACTTC
CASSLEGLVPSGETQYF
>-|TRBJ2-3|-|TRBV9
TGTGCCAGCAGCGTTAGCGCGATAAGCACAGATACGCAGTATTTT
CASSVSAISTDTQYF
>-|TRBJ2-5|TRBD2|TRBV4-1
TGCGCCAGCAGCCGTTCAAGCGGGGGCGGCCTGGAGACCCAGTACTTC
CASSRSSGGGLETQYF
>few|TRBJ1-2|-|TRBV9
TGTGCCAGCCGGGACTTTCGTGGCTACACCTTC
CASRDFRGYTF